There are many counts of the clone carrying this T cell receptor beta chain. What it binds is unknown. This sample stems from a study of early T cells in non-severe SARS-CoV-2 infection. Across the study: Investigators sequenced bulk RNA drawn from unsorted whole blood, and chains remained unpaired.

Separate cDNA molecules each had unique molecular identifiers attached to them. Via MiXCR, TCRdb re-called the 5' RACE reads, giving one row per CDR3 protein. Found here are about 39,000 distinct CDR3 sequences, around 4.1% of them singletons; the top ten hold about 2.9%. The CDR3 sequence is 11 residues long. Germline CDR1 and CDR2: SQVTM and ANQGSEA. V shed 0 bases and J shed 8 bases, with 7 bases lying between them. The study's findings and limits: In VDJdb matching, anti-spike CD8 responses were favored while private and CD4 specificities went missing.

V and J are TRBV29-1 and TRBJ1-2; tentative D call: TRBD1 (6 bases). The TCR was taken from an adult who was a healthcare worker with PCR-confirmed SARS-CoV-2 infection or an uninfected control (not recorded which). Input material: whole blood. CDR3 DNA sequence: TGCAGCGTTGAAGACAGGGGCGGCTACACCTTC. Its translation is CSVEDRGGYTF.